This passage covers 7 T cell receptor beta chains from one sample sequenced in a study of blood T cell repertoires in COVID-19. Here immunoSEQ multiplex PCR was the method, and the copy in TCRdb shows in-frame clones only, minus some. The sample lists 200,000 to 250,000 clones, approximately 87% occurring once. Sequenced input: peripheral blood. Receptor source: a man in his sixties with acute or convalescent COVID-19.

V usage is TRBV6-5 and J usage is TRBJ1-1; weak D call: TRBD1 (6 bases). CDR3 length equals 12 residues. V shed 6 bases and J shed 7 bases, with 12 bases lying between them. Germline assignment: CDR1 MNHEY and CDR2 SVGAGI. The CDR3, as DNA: TGTGCCAGCAGGGCGGTAGGGGGTGAAGCTTTCTTT. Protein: CASRAVGGEAFF.

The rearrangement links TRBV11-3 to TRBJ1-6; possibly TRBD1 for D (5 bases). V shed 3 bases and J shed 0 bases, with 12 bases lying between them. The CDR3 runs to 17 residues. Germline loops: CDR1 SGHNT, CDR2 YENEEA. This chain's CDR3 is CASSFRTSSSYNSPLHF. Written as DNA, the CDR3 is TGTGCCAGCAGCTTTAGGACATCGAGCTCCTATAATTCACCCCTCCACTTT. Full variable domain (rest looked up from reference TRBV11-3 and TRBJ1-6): EAGVVQSPRYKIIEKKQPVAFWCNPISGHNTLYWYLQNLGQGPELLIRYENEEAVDDSQLPKDRFSAERLKGVDSTLKIQPAELGDSAVYLCASSFRTSSSYNSPLHFGNGTRLTVT.

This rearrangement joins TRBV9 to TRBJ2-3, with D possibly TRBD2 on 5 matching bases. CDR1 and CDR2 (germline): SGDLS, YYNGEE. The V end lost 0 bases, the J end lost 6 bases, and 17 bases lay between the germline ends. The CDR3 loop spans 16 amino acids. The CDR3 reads CASSVASLRAADTQYF. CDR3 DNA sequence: TGTGCCAGCAGCGTAGCGTCCTTGCGGGCCGCGGATACGCAGTATTTT.

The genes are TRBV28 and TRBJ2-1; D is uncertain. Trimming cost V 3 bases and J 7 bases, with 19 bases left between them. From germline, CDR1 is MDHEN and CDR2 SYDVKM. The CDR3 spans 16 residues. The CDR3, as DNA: TGTGCCAGCAGTTTTAGAACGGCTGGAGTTGGGAATGAGCAGTTCTTC. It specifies CASSFRTAGVGNEQFF.

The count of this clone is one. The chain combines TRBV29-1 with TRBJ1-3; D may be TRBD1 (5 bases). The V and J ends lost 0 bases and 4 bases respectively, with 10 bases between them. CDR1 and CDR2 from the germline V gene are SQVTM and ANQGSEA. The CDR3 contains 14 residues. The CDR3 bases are TGCAGCGTTGAAGATTTGGGGCGGGGAAACACCATATATTTT. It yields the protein CSVEDLGRGNTIYF.

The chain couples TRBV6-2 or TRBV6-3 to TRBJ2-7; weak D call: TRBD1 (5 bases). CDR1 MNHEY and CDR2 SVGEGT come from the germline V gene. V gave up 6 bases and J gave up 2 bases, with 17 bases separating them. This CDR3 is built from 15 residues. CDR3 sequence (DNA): TGTGCCAGCAGCTTCGACAGAGACTTTACCTACGAGCAGTACTTC. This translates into CASSFDRDFTYEQYF.

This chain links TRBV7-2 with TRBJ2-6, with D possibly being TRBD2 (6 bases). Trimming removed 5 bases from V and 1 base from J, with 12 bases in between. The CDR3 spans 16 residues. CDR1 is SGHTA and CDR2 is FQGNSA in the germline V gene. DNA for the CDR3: TGTGCCAGCAGCGCGGGACGGTTGTCTGGGGCCAACGTCCTGACTTTC. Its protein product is CASSAGRLSGANVLTF.